The text below deals with one T cell receptor beta chain. This entry belongs to a study of shared clonotypes between healthy human individuals. The CDR3 runs to 15 residues. CDR1 SGHAT and CDR2 FQNNGV come from the germline V gene. V shed 5 bases and J 8 bases; nucleotides not matched to a gene: 10. The method was immunoSEQ multiplex PCR; TCRdb's version includes in-frame clones alone and lacks a portion of them. The table has approximately 1,500,000 clones, 98% seen once. The sequencing sample was made of naive CD4+ T cells sorted from blood. Subset denoted: CD45RA+ positively selected. The source of this sequence is a man aged 25 to 40 in good health. The chain has TRBV11-2 and TRBJ2-3, with TRBD2 matching over 10 bases. In DNA, the CDR3 is TGTGCCAGCAGCACAGTTAGCGGGAGGAGGGGTACGCAGTATTTT. Translation: CASSTVSGRRGTQYF.